Shown below are 11 T cell receptor beta chains from a single sample sequenced in a study of cytomegalovirus exposure and HLA in healthy donors. 13 Jbeta primers and 60 Vbeta primers were used for the PCR. Method: immunoSEQ multiplex PCR; TCRdb's copy keeps in-frame clones and lacks some. The sample has around 100,000 clones, less than 80% seen once; the top ten hold about 4%. The sequencing input was PBMCs. The receptor set was obtained from a woman aged 40 to 49 in good health and CMV-seropositive.

This chain joins TRBV2 and TRBJ2-7; 8 bases line up with TRBD2. Germline CDR1 and CDR2: SNHLY and FYNNEI. J gave up 3 bases and V 5 bases, and 21 bases lay outside the gene matches. This CDR3 region has 19 residues. The CDR3 reads CASSTAGVYALGELYEQYF. CDR3 nucleotide sequence: TGTGCCAGCAGTACAGCGGGAGTCTACGCGTTGGGAGAACTCTACGAGCAGTACTTC.

The J gene is TRBJ2-3, the V gene TRBV7-3; 7 positions match TRBD2. Germline V CDR1 and CDR2: SGHTA, FQGTGA. The CDR3 totals 15 residues. V lost 4 bases and J lost 0; bases outside the gene matches: 4. In nucleotides, the CDR3 is TGTGCCAGCAGCTCCTCGGGACTAAGCACAGATACGCAGTATTTT. Translated: CASSSSGLSTDTQYF.

There are a few counts of this clone. The chain joins TRBV6-5 to TRBJ2-3; the match to TRBD2 covers 10 bases. The length of the CDR3 is 15 residues. V shed 9 bases, J shed 2 bases, and the junction held 8 bases outside the gene matches. Germline loops: CDR1 MNHEY, CDR2 SVGAGI. The CDR3 loop reads CASRIAGGFTDTQYF. CDR3 nucleotides: TGTGCCAGTCGAATAGCGGGAGGTTTCACAGATACGCAGTATTTT.

The chain joins TRBV2 to TRBJ2-4, with 8 bases aligning to TRBD1. The CDR3 totals 15 residues. Germline loops: CDR1 SNHLY, CDR2 FYNNEI. Trimming removed 6 bases from V and 3 bases from J; junction bases left unmatched: 7. CDR3 loop: CASSTTTGVKNIQYF. CDR3 nucleotide sequence: TGTGCCAGCAGCACCACGACAGGGGTCAAAAACATTCAGTACTTC.

The DNA for the CDR3 is TGTGCCTGGAGCTTATCCGGGGGTCCCAATCAGCCCCAGCATTTT. Amino acid sequence: CAWSLSGGPNQPQHF. This sequence joins TRBV30 and TRBJ1-5; D is possibly TRBD1 (5 bases). The CDR3 runs to 15 residues. Germline CDR1 GTSNPN, CDR2 SVGIG (reference sequence). Trimming shortened V by 3 bases and J by 3 bases, and 15 bases separated the two germline ends.

This clone has more than one count but fewer than ten. The chain joins TRBV7-3 to TRBJ2-7, with 7 bases lining up with TRBD1. The germline CDR1 and CDR2 sequences are SGHTA and FQGTGA. The length of the CDR3 is 12 residues. Losses at the gene ends were 7 bases for V and 5 bases for J; bases not matched to a gene: 5. CDR3 region: CASTFTGDEQYF. CDR3 nucleotides: TGTGCCAGCACCTTCACAGGGGACGAGCAGTACTTC.

The chain joins TRBV19 to TRBJ1-3; 9 positions match TRBD1. J was trimmed by 8 bases and V by 8 bases; bases with no gene match: 13. Per the germline V gene, CDR1 is LNHDA and CDR2 is SQIVND (reference sequence). This CDR3 is built from 15 residues. DNA of the CDR3: TGTGCCAGTCAACAGGGGGCGGCCAGTTCCTACACCATATATTTT. Encoded protein: CASQQGAASSYTIYF.

The V gene is TRBV27, the J gene TRBJ1-1; a weak D match, TRBD1 (6 bases). The CDR3 is 17 amino acids. Germline V gene data show CDR1 as MNHEY and CDR2 as SMNVEV (reference sequence). V was cut by 1 base and J by 1 base, with 16 bases left in between. CDR3 coding DNA: TGTGCCAGCAGTTTATGGTTTAACCCCAGGGGGAACACTGAAGCTTTCTTT. Protein: CASSLWFNPRGNTEAFF.

The V call is TRBV6-6, the J call TRBJ2-1; D call uncertain. V lost 6 bases and J 10 bases, leaving 19 bases between the germline ends. Germline loops: CDR1 MNHNY, CDR2 SVGAGI (reference sequence). The CDR3 consists of 14 residues. CDR3 region: CASSLPYFLTEQFF. The CDR3 region has the DNA TGTGCCAGCAGCCTCCCCTACTTCCTTACGGAGCAGTTCTTC.

The chain carries TRBV11-2 and TRBJ2-1; 8 nucleotides match TRBD2. Germline loops: CDR1 SGHAT, CDR2 FQNNGV. With V trimmed by 5 bases and J by 9 bases, 18 bases remained unmatched. The CDR3 runs to 17 residues. The chain's CDR3 is CASSPDQSGSGGAEQFF. CDR3 in DNA: TGTGCCAGCAGCCCAGATCAGAGCGGGAGCGGTGGAGCTGAGCAGTTCTTC.

The chain employs TRBV4-2 and TRBJ2-1, with 7 bases identical to TRBD2. Per the germline V gene, CDR1 is LGHNA and CDR2 is YNFKEQ. The CDR3 covers 15 residues. Losses at the gene ends were 0 bases for V and 7 bases for J; bases not matched to a gene: 6. The CDR3 nucleotides are TGTGCCAGCAGCCAAGAGGAGGGAGGGTATAATGAGCAGTTCTTC. It translates to CASSQEEGGYNEQFF.